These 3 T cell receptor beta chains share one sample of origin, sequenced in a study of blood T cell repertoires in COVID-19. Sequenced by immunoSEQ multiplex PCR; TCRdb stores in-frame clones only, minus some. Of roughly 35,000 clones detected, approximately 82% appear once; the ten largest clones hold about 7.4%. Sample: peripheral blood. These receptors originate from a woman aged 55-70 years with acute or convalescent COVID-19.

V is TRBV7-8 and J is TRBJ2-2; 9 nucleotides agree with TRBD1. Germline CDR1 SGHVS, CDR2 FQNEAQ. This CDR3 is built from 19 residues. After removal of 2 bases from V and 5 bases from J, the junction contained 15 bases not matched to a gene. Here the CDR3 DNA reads TGTGCCAGCAGCTTACGGGTGGGACAGGGCTCCAAAGGTACCGGGGAGCTGTTTTTT. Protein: CASSLRVGQGSKGTGELFF.

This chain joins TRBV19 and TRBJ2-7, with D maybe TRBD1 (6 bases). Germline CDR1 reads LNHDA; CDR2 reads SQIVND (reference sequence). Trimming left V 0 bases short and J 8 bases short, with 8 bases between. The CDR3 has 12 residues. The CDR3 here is CASSIDTGKQYF. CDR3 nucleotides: TGTGCCAGTAGTATAGATACAGGGAAGCAGTACTTC.

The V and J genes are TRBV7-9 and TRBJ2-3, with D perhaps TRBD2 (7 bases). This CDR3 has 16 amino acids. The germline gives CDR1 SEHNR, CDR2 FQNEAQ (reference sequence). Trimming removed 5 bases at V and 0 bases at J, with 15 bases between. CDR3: CASSRGGSGSTDTQYF. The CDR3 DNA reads TGTGCCAGCAGCAGGGGGGGTAGCGGGAGCACAGATACGCAGTATTTT.